This paragraph covers one TCR beta chain sequence. The data originate from a study of blood T cell repertoires in COVID-19. Overall study: The cDNA or gDNA used as material had been derived from T cells, B-cell-depleted T cells, or PBMCs.

TCRdb's table, derived via immunoSEQ multiplex PCR, lists solely in-frame clones and lacks some. The sample lists tens of thousands of clones; 86% were seen once. The germline V and J ends were trimmed by 2 bases and 6 bases, with 10 bases remaining between them. The CDR3 is 14 amino acids. Germline V gene sequence: CDR1 SGHTA, CDR2 FQGTGA. The chain links TRBV7-3 to TRBJ2-2; D might be TRBD2 (6 bases). The sequenced sample consisted of peripheral blood. This receptor was obtained from a man aged 25 to 40 with acute or convalescent COVID-19. CDR3 region: CASSLGGAPGELFF. The CDR3 DNA follows: TGTGCCAGCAGCTTAGGAGGGGCTCCCGGGGAGCTGTTTTTT.